A single sample gave rise to the 32 T cell receptor beta chains below, sequenced in a study of blood T cell repertoires in COVID-19. The data were produced by immunoSEQ multiplex PCR, yet TCRdb's version contains in-frame clones alone and is incomplete. The table has about 260,000 clones, about 88% seen once; the top ten hold approximately 4%. The sample was peripheral blood. Every receptor here comes from a man aged 55 to 69 who had recovered from COVID-19.

This sequence joins TRBV6-6 and TRBJ1-2; 7 bases align to TRBD1. Unmatched junction bases numbered 7, after V lost 2 bases and J lost 7 bases. This CDR3 contains 14 residues. CDR1 and CDR2 (germline): MNHNY, SVGAGI (reference sequence). The CDR3 sequence is CASSYGGTVVGYTF. CDR3 DNA: TGTGCCAGCAGTTACGGGGGGACAGTCGTTGGCTACACCTTC.

V usage is TRBV24-1 and J usage is TRBJ2-5; the match to TRBD2 covers 10 bases. With V trimmed by 3 bases and J by 0 bases, 3 bases remained unmatched. The CDR3 runs to 16 residues. Looked up from germline, CDR1 is KGHDR and CDR2 is SFDVKD. CDR3 nucleotide sequence: TGTGCCACCAGTGATACGGGACTAGCGCACCAAGAGACCCAGTACTTC. This translates into CATSDTGLAHQETQYF.

The chain uses TRBV5-1 and TRBJ1-1, with TRBD1 matching 10 bases. The CDR3 length is 15 residues. Per the germline V gene, CDR1 is SGHRS and CDR2 is YFSETQ. Unmatched junction bases numbered 5, after V lost 0 bases and J lost 6 bases. CDR3 protein: CASSLGQGAGAEAFF. CDR3 coding DNA: TGCGCCAGCAGCTTGGGACAGGGGGCAGGAGCTGAAGCTTTCTTT.

The chain has TRBV19 and TRBJ2-7, with a tentative D call TRBD1 (5 bases). V was cut by 3 bases and J by 6 bases, with 18 bases left in between. Germline CDR1 and CDR2: LNHDA and SQIVND (reference sequence). The CDR3 sequence is 15 residues long. The CDR3 loop is CASSILFQGPIEQYF. CDR3 nucleotide sequence: TGTGCCAGTAGTATTTTGTTCCAGGGCCCCATCGAGCAGTACTTC.

The genes are TRBV18 and TRBJ1-2, with D hard to call. Germline V CDR1 and CDR2: KGHSH, LQKENI. CDR3 size: 14 residues. Trimming took off 0 bases at V and 2 bases at J, with 7 bases between the two ends. CDR3 in DNA: TGTGCCAGCTCACCACCGGGAGGGAACTATGGCTACACCTTC. Amino acid sequence: CASSPPGGNYGYTF.

The CDR3: CASSYSAANTEAFF. In nucleotides, the CDR3 is TGTGCCAGCAGTTACTCCGCGGCGAACACTGAAGCTTTCTTT. The chain joins TRBV6-5 to TRBJ1-1; no clear D gene. V was clipped by 0 bases and J by 1 base, with 6 bases between them. CDR1 MNHEY and CDR2 SVGAGI come from the germline V gene. This CDR3 spans 14 amino acids.

The chain employs TRBV15 and TRBJ2-7; D unclear. Germline CDR1 reads LNHNV; CDR2 reads YYDKDF (reference sequence). CDR3 size: 11 residues. V was pared by 1 base and J by 10 bases, with 8 bases between. In nucleotides, the CDR3 is TGTGCCACCAGCAGAGTTGGCCGTCAGTACTTC. Amino acid sequence: CATSRVGRQYF.

The genes are TRBV27 and TRBJ2-2; 10 bases align to TRBD1. CDR1 and CDR2 from the germline V gene are MNHEY and SMNVEV (reference sequence). The CDR3 is 17 residues long. After removal of 4 bases from V and 4 bases from J, the junction contained 9 bases not matched to a gene. The CDR3 spells CASSSTGTGDPTGELFF. The CDR3 region has the DNA TGTGCCAGCAGTTCAACGGGGACAGGGGATCCCACCGGGGAGCTGTTTTTT.

V and J are TRBV11-3 and TRBJ1-6, with 7 bases aligning to TRBD1. V lost 4 bases, J lost 10 bases, and 10 bases stayed unmatched. This CDR3 contains 15 residues. Germline V gene lookup returns CDR1 SGHNT and CDR2 YENEEA. Here the CDR3 reads CASSSGGNGWSPLHF. DNA for the CDR3: TGTGCCAGCAGCTCAGGGGGGAACGGATGGTCACCCCTCCACTTT.

The chain recombines TRBV7-3 with TRBJ2-1; 14 bases are a match to TRBD2. The CDR3 extends over 20 amino acids. Germline CDR1 is SGHTA and CDR2 is FQGTGA. Germline trimming cut 4 bases from V and 0 bases from J; bases unmatched to any gene: 11. The CDR3 reads CASSSRPGTSGGSSYNEQFF. The CDR3 DNA reads as TGTGCCAGCAGCTCAAGACCCGGGACTAGCGGGGGCAGCTCCTACAATGAGCAGTTCTTC.

The V and J genes are TRBV5-5 and TRBJ1-2, with D possibly matching TRBD1 (6 bases). With 0 bases removed from V and 7 bases from J, the gap between germline ends came to 16 bases. CDR3 length: 15 residues. The V gene's germline CDR1 is SGHKS and CDR2 YYEKEE (reference sequence). The CDR3 reads CASSLGNAGARGYTF. The CDR3 region has the DNA TGTGCCAGCAGCTTGGGTAATGCGGGGGCGCGTGGCTACACCTTC.

The V call is TRBV9, the J call TRBJ1-5, with 8 bases fitting TRBD1. Germline assignment: CDR1 SGDLS and CDR2 YYNGEE. There are 15 residues in the CDR3. The V gene end was trimmed by 4 bases and the J gene end by 6 bases; junction bases not matched to a gene: 9. Written as DNA, the CDR3 is TGTGCCAGCAGCTCATTGGACAGGGTCGGTCAGCCCCAGCATTTT. It is translated as CASSSLDRVGQPQHF.

The chain links TRBV19 to TRBJ1-2; 9 bases align to TRBD1. V dropped 5 bases and J dropped 4; count of bases not matched to a gene: 8. The germline CDR1 and CDR2 sequences are LNHDA and SQIVND (reference sequence). The CDR3 is 15 residues long. DNA of the CDR3: TGTGCCAGTAGTTTCGCCGGGGACAGGGCCTATGGCTACACCTTC. Its protein is CASSFAGDRAYGYTF.

A few counts support this clone. In DNA form, the CDR3 reads TGTGCCAGTATCCAAGGACAGGGGCCCTCCTACGAGCAGTACTTC. Protein: CASIQGQGPSYEQYF. V and J are TRBV19 and TRBJ2-7, with 9 positions matching TRBD1. Germline V gene lookup returns CDR1 LNHDA and CDR2 SQIVND (reference sequence). V was pared by 7 bases and J by 0 bases, with 7 bases of the junction left unmatched. The CDR3 covers 15 residues.

The rearrangement joins TRBV18 to TRBJ2-3; 9 nucleotides agree with TRBD2. Germline V gene data show CDR1 as KGHSH and CDR2 as LQKENI. This CDR3 spans 15 amino acids. Trimming removed 6 bases from V and 5 bases from J; junction bases left unmatched: 9. The CDR3 region is CASSGGLAGLDTQYF. CDR3 bases: TGTGCCAGCTCCGGAGGGCTAGCGGGGCTAGATACGCAGTATTTT.

The chain recombines TRBV27 with TRBJ1-1; D uncertain. The CDR3 is 13 amino acids. Trimming removed 4 bases at V and 0 bases at J, with 6 bases between. Germline V gene data show CDR1 as MNHEY and CDR2 as SMNVEV (reference sequence). DNA for the CDR3: TGTGCCAGCAGTTCGGTCATGAACACTGAAGCTTTCTTT. It yields the protein CASSSVMNTEAFF.

The genes are TRBV11-2 and TRBJ2-7; 9 nucleotides match TRBD1. Looked up from germline, CDR1 is SGHAT and CDR2 is FQNNGV. This CDR3 is 15 amino acids long. Losses at the gene ends were 5 bases for V and 2 bases for J; bases not matched to a gene: 7. CDR3 sequence (DNA): TGTGCCAGCAGCCCACAGGGGGCTACGCCCTACGAGCAGTACTTC. The encoded protein is CASSPQGATPYEQYF. The full variable domain, rest sourced from reference TRBV11-2 and TRBJ2-7, is EAGVAQSPRYKIIEKRQSVAFWCNPISGHATLYWYQQILGQGPKLLIQFQNNGVVDDSQLPKDRFSAERLKGVDSTLKIQPAKLEDSAVYLCASSPQGATPYEQYFGPGTRLTVT.

The J gene is TRBJ2-7, the V gene TRBV5-8, with 7 bases that match TRBD1. The ends lost 4 bases at V and 4 bases at J; junction bases unmatched: 11. Germline CDR1 reads SGHTS; CDR2 reads YDEGEE. This CDR3 has 15 amino acids. The CDR3 nucleotides are TGTGCCAGCAGCCTAGATGGGACAGCCTTATACGAGCAGTACTTC. Protein product: CASSLDGTALYEQYF.

This chain connects TRBV6-5 to TRBJ2-7; 9 positions match TRBD1. The CDR3 has 16 amino acids. V dropped 2 bases and J dropped 3; count of bases not matched to a gene: 8. Germline V lookup: CDR1 MNHEY, CDR2 SVGAGI. In nucleotides, the CDR3 is TGTGCCAGCAGTTACCTGGGACAGGGTATGAACTACGAGCAGTACTTC. It encodes CASSYLGQGMNYEQYF.

This clone showed up just a few times. The chain links TRBV6-5 to TRBJ2-2, with 9 bases aligning to TRBD2. Trimming cost V 6 bases and J 5 bases; bases outside gene matches: 7. Germline CDR1 is MNHEY and CDR2 is SVGAGI. The CDR3 sequence is 15 residues long. The CDR3 protein is CASRAGTSRTGELFF. CDR3 DNA sequence: TGTGCCAGCAGGGCCGGGACTAGCCGGACCGGGGAGCTGTTTTTT.

J is TRBJ1-2 and V is TRBV15, with TRBD1 as a possible D gene (6 bases). V lost 0 bases, J lost 8 bases, and 13 bases lay in between. The germline V gene has CDR1 LNHNV and CDR2 YYDKDF (reference sequence). The CDR3 is made up of 14 amino acids. The CDR3 sequence: CATSRDRTGWGYTF. CDR3 in DNA: TGTGCCACCAGCAGAGATCGAACAGGGTGGGGCTACACCTTC.

The genes are TRBV6-4 and TRBJ1-6, with TRBD1 identical over 7 bases. Trimming removed 3 bases from V and 7 bases from J; junction bases left unmatched: 9. CDR3 length equals 16 residues. Germline-derived CDR1 and CDR2 are MRHNA and SNTAGT. The CDR3 nucleotides read TGTGCCAGCAGTGAGGCGTACCGGGACAGAAATTCACCCCTCCACTTT. This sequence encodes CASSEAYRDRNSPLHF.

V and J are TRBV30 and TRBJ1-4; D remains ambiguous. This CDR3 region has 14 residues. V was shortened by 7 bases and J by 3 bases, with 15 bases between the two germline ends. In germline, CDR1 is GTSNPN, CDR2 SVGIG (reference sequence). The CDR3 nucleotides are TGTGCCTCCTCCGAGGGCGGACCTAATGAAAAACTGTTTTTT. Amino acid sequence: CASSEGGPNEKLFF. The complete variable domain, with remaining parts taken from reference TRBV30 and TRBJ1-4, reads SQTIHQWPATLVQPVGSPLSLECTVEGTSNPNLYWYRQAAGRGLQLLFYSVGIGQISSEVPQNLSASRPQDRQFILSSKKLLLSDSGFYLCASSEGGPNEKLFFGSGTQLSVL.

The J gene is TRBJ2-7, the V gene TRBV7-9, with D possibly being TRBD1 (7 bases). Trimming removed 5 bases at V and 5 bases at J, with 19 bases between. The germline V gene encodes CDR1 SEHNR and CDR2 FQNEAQ (reference sequence). The CDR3 runs to 15 residues. This chain's CDR3 is CASSPGGGGADEQYF. DNA of the CDR3: TGTGCCAGCAGCCCAGGGGGTGGAGGGGCCGACGAGCAGTACTTC.

The chain carries TRBV18 and TRBJ1-2, with 7 bases that match TRBD1. The CDR3 runs 16 residues. In germline, CDR1 is KGHSH, CDR2 LQKENI. V lost 6 bases and J lost 8; bases outside the gene matches: 18. CDR3 DNA sequence: TGTGCCAGCTCGTCCAGGGACAGCTCTATATCCGGAGGCTACACCTTC. It codes for CASSSRDSSISGGYTF.

The rearrangement joins TRBV7-3 to TRBJ1-1, with 7 bases lining up with TRBD1. This CDR3 is 17 amino acids long. Germline V gene data show CDR1 as SGHTA and CDR2 as FQGTGA. The V segment lost 4 bases and the J segment 1 base; nucleotides outside the gene matches: 12. CDR3 protein: CASSSGLGGARNTEAFF. Here the CDR3 DNA reads TGTGCCAGCAGCTCCGGCCTAGGGGGCGCGAGGAACACTGAAGCTTTCTTT.

The chain recombines TRBV19 with TRBJ2-7; D is ambiguous. Trimming removed 3 bases at V and 3 bases at J, with 9 bases between. Germline CDR1 and CDR2: LNHDA and SQIVND (reference sequence). CDR3 length equals 13 residues. The CDR3 sequence is CASSMNSFYEQYF. The CDR3 region has the DNA TGTGCCAGTAGTATGAACAGCTTCTACGAGCAGTACTTC.

This chain links TRBV19 with TRBJ2-7, with 7 bases identical to TRBD1. Germline V gene data show CDR1 as LNHDA and CDR2 as SQIVND (reference sequence). Losses at the gene ends were 5 bases for V and 2 bases for J; bases not matched to a gene: 6. This CDR3 is 14 amino acids long. The CDR3 sequence: CASSLPGTAYEQYF. DNA of the CDR3: TGTGCCAGTAGTCTTCCCGGGACAGCCTACGAGCAGTACTTC.

This clone showed up just a few times. The CDR3 here is CASSQGGRGLHEQYF. CDR3 nucleotide sequence: TGTGCCAGCAGCCAAGGGGGCCGAGGGCTCCACGAGCAGTACTTC. This chain connects TRBV7-2 to TRBJ2-7, with 7 bases matching TRBD1. The CDR3 covers 15 residues. Trimming removed 5 bases from V and 5 bases from J; junction bases left unmatched: 12. Germline V gene lookup returns CDR1 SGHTA and CDR2 FQGNSA.

The V and J genes are TRBV27 and TRBJ1-5; D is uncertain. This CDR3 comprises 19 residues. The germline gives CDR1 MNHEY, CDR2 SMNVEV (reference sequence). V was cut by 2 bases and J by 0 bases, with 20 bases left in between. In nucleotides, the CDR3 is TGTGCCAGCAGTTTACGGGCTGAGTCGGGAACCTATAGCAATCAGCCCCAGCATTTT. Translating gives CASSLRAESGTYSNQPQHF.

The chain recombines TRBV18 with TRBJ1-2, with 9 bases identical to TRBD1. Per the germline V gene, CDR1 is KGHSH and CDR2 is LQKENI. V trimming: 2 bases; J trimming: 6 bases; junction bases outside the gene matches: 7. The CDR3 is 15 amino acids. Here the CDR3 DNA reads TGTGCCAGCTCACCATGGGACAGGGACCACAATGGCTACACCTTC. Protein: CASSPWDRDHNGYTF.

The rearrangement uses TRBV14 and TRBJ2-5; D uncertain. V shed 0 bases and J shed 7 bases, with 12 bases lying between them. CDR3 length equals 14 residues. Per the germline V gene, CDR1 is SGHDN and CDR2 is FVKESK. CDR3 loop: CASSQDVLPWTQYF. The CDR3 nucleotides read TGTGCCAGCAGCCAAGACGTACTCCCTTGGACCCAGTACTTC.